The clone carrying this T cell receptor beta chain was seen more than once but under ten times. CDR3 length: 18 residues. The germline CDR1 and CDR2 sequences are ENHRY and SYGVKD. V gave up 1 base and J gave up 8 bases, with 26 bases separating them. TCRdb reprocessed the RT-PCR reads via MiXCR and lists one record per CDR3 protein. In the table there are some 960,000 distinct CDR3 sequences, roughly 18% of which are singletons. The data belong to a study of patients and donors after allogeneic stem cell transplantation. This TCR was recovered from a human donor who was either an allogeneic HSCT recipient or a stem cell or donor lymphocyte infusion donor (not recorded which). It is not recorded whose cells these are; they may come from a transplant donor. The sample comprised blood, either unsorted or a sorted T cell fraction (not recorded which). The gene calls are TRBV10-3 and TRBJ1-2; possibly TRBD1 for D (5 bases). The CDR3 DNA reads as TGTGCCATCAGTGAGTGGCCGGGGGTCTCAATGGCTGCGGAAGGCTACACCTTC. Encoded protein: CAISEWPGVSMAAEGYTF.